The source of this T cell receptor (beta chain) is a study of shared clonotypes between healthy human individuals. As for the study in general: The composition of the donors was a couple of women and a few men aged 18 to 49.

At the deep level, the assay was run. Measured with immunoSEQ multiplex PCR; TCRdb has only the in-frame clones, and not every one. The repertoire holds around 1.4 million clones, approximately 98.5% seen once, with about 0.34% in the top ten. Germline values: CDR1 KGHSH, CDR2 LQKENI. V lost 5 bases, J lost 0 bases, and 4 bases stayed unmatched. The CDR3 is 15 residues long. Source material: naive CD4+ T cells sorted from blood. Subset defined: CD45RA+ positively selected. The chain is built from TRBV18 and TRBJ2-1, with 7 bases that match TRBD2. This sequence originates from a man aged 25-40 years in good health. The CDR3 sequence: CASSLAGTSYNEQFF. As DNA, the CDR3 is TGTGCCAGCTCATTAGCGGGTACCTCCTACAATGAGCAGTTCTTC. Drawing the rest from reference TRBV18 and TRBJ2-1, the complete variable domain is NAGVMQNPRHLVRRRGQEARLRCSPMKGHSHVYWYRQLPEEGLKFMVYLQKENIIDESGMPKERFSAEFPKEGPSILRIQQVVRGDSAAYFCASSLAGTSYNEQFFGPGTRLTVL.